The 21 T cell receptor beta chains below were found in one sample sequenced in a study of cytomegalovirus exposure and HLA in healthy donors. This PCR relied on a set of 60 Vbeta primers and 13 Jbeta primers. The assay was immunoSEQ multiplex PCR, and TCRdb's table has in-frame clones only and misses some. The data contain around 180,000 clones, 65% to 85% of them singletons. Sequenced input: PBMCs. These receptors came from a male donor in good health and CMV-seronegative.

The rearrangement links TRBV19 to TRBJ2-1; no clear D gene. CDR3 size: 14 residues. Germline V gene lookup returns CDR1 LNHDA and CDR2 SQIVND (reference sequence). Deletions cut 6 bases from V and 4 bases from J, with 13 bases between. In DNA, the CDR3 is TGTGCCAGTAGGGCGGATCAGAGTTACAATGAGCAGTTCTTC. It specifies CASRADQSYNEQFF.

The chain couples TRBV6-5 to TRBJ2-7; TRBD2 aligns across 7 bases. V was pared by 0 bases and J by 9 bases, with 5 bases of the junction left unmatched. The germline V gene encodes CDR1 MNHEY and CDR2 SVGAGI. The CDR3 spans 13 residues. This chain's CDR3 is CASSYSASGPQYF. The CDR3 nucleotides read TGTGCCAGCAGTTACTCGGCTAGCGGACCGCAGTACTTC.

The chain carries TRBV7-9 and TRBJ2-7, with 9 bases matching TRBD2. This CDR3 has 14 residues. V dropped 5 bases and J dropped 9; count of bases not matched to a gene: 11. Germline values: CDR1 SEHNR, CDR2 FQNEAQ (reference sequence). CDR3 loop: CASSAVSSGSGQYF. As DNA, the CDR3 is TGTGCCAGCAGCGCCGTCAGTAGCGGGAGTGGGCAGTACTTC.

The chain recombines TRBV19 with TRBJ2-7; 8 bases are shared with TRBD2. V lost 6 bases and J lost 1; bases outside the gene matches: 8. This CDR3 region has 15 residues. CDR1 and CDR2 from the germline V gene are LNHDA and SQIVND (reference sequence). The CDR3 bases are TGTGCCAGTAGATCGGGAGGGCCCTATTCCTACGAGCAGTACTTC. Translating it yields CASRSGGPYSYEQYF.

This chain joins TRBV30 and TRBJ2-7; 10 positions agree with TRBD1. The V gene end was trimmed by 1 base and the J gene end by 3 bases; junction bases not matched to a gene: 6. From germline, CDR1 is GTSNPN and CDR2 SVGIG (reference sequence). The CDR3 extends over 15 amino acids. The CDR3 here is CAWSAGTGAYYEQYF. DNA for the CDR3: TGTGCCTGGAGTGCCGGGACAGGGGCTTACTACGAGCAGTACTTC.

V gene TRBV4-1 combines with J gene TRBJ1-6; weak D call: TRBD1 (5 bases). CDR3 length: 14 amino acids. Trimming left V 0 bases short and J 11 bases short, with 11 bases between. Germline-derived CDR1 and CDR2 are MGHRA and YSYEKL. Written as DNA, the CDR3 is TGCGCCAGCAGCCAAGATGAAACAGGCGCACCCCTCCACTTT. Encoded protein: CASSQDETGAPLHF.

The V and J genes are TRBV30 and TRBJ1-5, with D possibly being TRBD1 (5 bases). Germline CDR1 reads GTSNPN; CDR2 reads SVGIG (reference sequence). Deletions cut 1 base from V and 2 bases from J, with 9 bases between. The CDR3 is made up of 14 amino acids. This chain's CDR3 is CAWSGGTGNQPQHF. The CDR3 coding sequence is TGTGCCTGGAGTGGCGGGACGGGCAATCAGCCCCAGCATTTT.

The genes are TRBV5-4 and TRBJ2-7; TRBD2 might be the D (6 bases). This CDR3 has 14 amino acids. V was clipped by 4 bases and J by 0 bases, with 11 bases between them. Germline CDR1 SGHNT, CDR2 YYREEE (reference sequence). DNA for the CDR3: TGTGCCAGCAGCACTGATAGCGGCTCCTACGAGCAGTACTTC. Amino acid sequence: CASSTDSGSYEQYF.

This clone showed up just a few times. The CDR3 nucleotides read TGTGCCTGTTCAGGGTCAGCTGGGGCCAACGTCCTGACTTTC. Protein sequence: CACSGSAGANVLTF. The chain joins TRBV7-2 to TRBJ2-6; maybe TRBD1 (5 bases). Germline CDR1 reads SGHTA; CDR2 reads FQGNSA. V gave up 11 bases and J gave up 2 bases, with 13 bases separating them. The CDR3 consists of 14 residues.

The gene calls are TRBV7-6 and TRBJ2-4; 8 bases map to TRBD1. The CDR3 covers 14 residues. In germline, CDR1 is SGHVS, CDR2 FNYEAQ. V lost 3 bases and J lost 7; bases outside the gene matches: 5. The CDR3 protein is CASSFGQGVNIQYF. In DNA form, the CDR3 reads TGTGCCAGCAGCTTCGGACAGGGAGTGAACATTCAGTACTTC.

The V call is TRBV7-8, the J call TRBJ2-7; 7 bases line up with TRBD2. Per germline, CDR1 SGHVS and CDR2 FQNEAQ. The CDR3 has 15 residues. J lost 0 bases, V lost 2 bases, and 4 bases had no gene match. The CDR3 here is CASSLRGVSSYEQYF. In DNA, the CDR3 is TGTGCCAGCAGCTTACGGGGGGTTTCCTCCTACGAGCAGTACTTC. The variable domain in full, with the rest retrieved from reference TRBV7-8 and TRBJ2-7, is GAGVSQSPRYKVAKRGQDVALRCDPISGHVSLFWYQQALGQGPEFLTYFQNEAQLDKSGLPSDRFFAERPEGSVSTLKIQRTQQEDSAVYLCASSLRGVSSYEQYFGPGTRLTVT.

V and J are TRBV7-9 and TRBJ1-2; D is uncertain. V gave up 1 base and J gave up 7 bases, with 10 bases separating them. The CDR3 contains 13 residues. Germline assignment: CDR1 SEHNR and CDR2 FQNEAQ (reference sequence). The CDR3 coding sequence is TGTGCCAGCAGCTTAGAATTAGATGGTGGCTACACCTTC. Translation: CASSLELDGGYTF.

Comments on this clone: Relative to the germline gene, one junction end is altered; a read error may explain this. V gene TRBV7-9 combines with J gene TRBJ2-7; 11 bases align to TRBD2. The V gene's germline CDR1 is SEHNR and CDR2 FQNEAQ (reference sequence). The CDR3 totals 16 residues. The CDR3 DNA reads TGTTCCAGCAGCTCCTTAGCGGGAGGGCCTAAATACGAGCAGTACTTC. Translation gives CSSSSLAGGPKYEQYF.

This clone has more than one count but fewer than ten. This rearrangement joins TRBV10-3 to TRBJ1-1; D is undetermined. Trimming took off 7 bases at V and 2 bases at J, with 8 bases between the two ends. CDR1 and CDR2 from the germline V gene are ENHRY and SYGVKD. CDR3 length: 12 residues. In DNA form, the CDR3 reads TGTGCCATCACTCCAGGAAACACTGAAGCTTTCTTT. Amino acid sequence: CAITPGNTEAFF.

The CDR3 coding sequence is TGTGCCAGCAGCGGCGGAAGACTAGCCGCAGATACGCAGTATTTT. This gives the protein CASSGGRLAADTQYF. The chain is built from TRBV9 and TRBJ2-3, with 7 bases identical to TRBD2. The CDR3 has 15 residues. V trimming: 3 bases; J trimming: 4 bases; junction bases outside the gene matches: 8. Germline V CDR1 and CDR2: SGDLS, YYNGEE.

This chain links TRBV27 with TRBJ2-3, with 8 bases that match TRBD1. Trimming removed 5 bases from V and 0 bases from J; junction bases left unmatched: 4. The CDR3 has 15 amino acids. Germline V gene sequence: CDR1 MNHEY, CDR2 SMNVEV (reference sequence). CDR3 coding DNA: TGTGCCAGCAGTATAGGGACAGGAAGCACAGATACGCAGTATTTT. Protein product: CASSIGTGSTDTQYF.

The chain combines TRBV20-1 with TRBJ1-1; no clear D gene. Germline values: CDR1 DFQATT, CDR2 SNEGSKA (reference sequence). The CDR3 consists of 11 residues. The V and J ends lost 6 bases and 6 bases respectively, with 11 bases between them. DNA for the CDR3: TGCAGTGCCCGCGGATGGTCTGAAGCTTTCTTT. Translated, it gives CSARGWSEAFF.

The rearrangement joins TRBV5-1 to TRBJ2-7; 9 bases align to TRBD1. Germline-derived CDR1 and CDR2 are SGHRS and YFSETQ. The CDR3 has 17 residues. Losses at the gene ends were 5 bases for V and 0 bases for J; bases not matched to a gene: 12. The CDR3 DNA follows: TGCGCCAGCAGTCCCAGCCGGACAGGGGCCGTCTCCTACGAGCAGTACTTC. It codes for CASSPSRTGAVSYEQYF.

This chain connects TRBV2 to TRBJ2-3, with D perhaps matching TRBD1 (5 bases). The CDR3 sequence is 12 residues long. The V gene's germline CDR1 is SNHLY and CDR2 FYNNEI. V was pared by 4 bases and J by 6 bases, with 8 bases between. DNA for the CDR3: TGTGCCAGCAGTGTCAGGGTTGATACGCAGTATTTT. As protein: CASSVRVDTQYF.

The chain carries TRBV4-1 and TRBJ2-7; 7 nucleotides align to TRBD1. Trimming at V came to 1 base and at J to 0 bases, leaving 9 bases not matched to a gene. Germline lookup yields CDR1 MGHRA and CDR2 YSYEKL. The CDR3 covers 17 residues. The chain's CDR3 is CASSQVRTDRSSYEQYF. CDR3 nucleotides: TGCGCCAGCAGCCAAGTCCGAACGGACAGGAGCTCCTACGAGCAGTACTTC.

The V gene is TRBV4-2, the J gene TRBJ1-2; no clear D gene. This CDR3 is 16 amino acids long. Germline CDR1 is LGHNA and CDR2 is YNFKEQ. The ends were cut back, 0 bases at V and 3 bases at J, with 14 bases in the middle. This CDR3 reads CASSQDSTLVYYGYTF. CDR3 bases: TGTGCCAGCAGCCAAGATTCGACATTAGTTTACTATGGCTACACCTTC.